Listed below are T cell receptor beta chains from one sample, sequenced in a study of cytomegalovirus exposure and HLA in healthy donors. The method was immunoSEQ multiplex PCR; TCRdb's version includes in-frame clones alone and lacks a portion of them. The data hold some 150,000 clones, with over 75% observed a single time. The source material was PBMCs. These receptors all come from a male donor in good health and CMV-seronegative. Each CDR3 is given with its conserved first and last residue. A D gene is named only where the DNA matches it firmly. Clone size is shown for a subset of rows, as once, few, many or a class of expanded clone.

>.|TRBJ1-2|TRBV9|.
CASSVWDTSNYGYTF
TGTGCCAGCAGCGTGTGGGACACTTCTAACTATGGTTACACCTTC
>.|TRBJ2-7|TRBV19|TRBD1
CASSIGDRGPHEQYF
TGTGCCAGTAGTATAGGGGACAGGGGGCCGCACGAGCAGTACTTC
>few|TRBJ1-1|TRBV2|TRBD1
CASRAGQANTEAFF
TGTGCCAGCAGAGCGGGACAGGCGAACACTGAAGCTTTCTTT
>.|TRBJ2-5|TRBV19|TRBD2
CASSTWTSGGKDQETQYF
TGTGCCAGTAGTACCTGGACTAGCGGGGGGAAGGACCAAGAGACCCAGTACTTC
>.|TRBJ1-1|TRBV6-5|TRBD1
CASSRTGENTEAFF
TGTGCCAGCAGCCGGACAGGGGAGAACACTGAAGCTTTCTTT
>.|TRBJ1-2|TRBV7-9|.
CASSEQVPGYTF
TGTGCCAGCAGCGAGCAGGTTCCTGGCTACACCTTC
>.|TRBJ1-2|TRBV7-2|TRBD1
CASSSRQGSYGYTF
TGTGCCAGCAGCTCCCGACAGGGTAGTTATGGCTACACCTTC
>.|TRBJ1-1|TRBV6-5|TRBD1
CASRTDRGRAFF
TGTGCCAGCAGAACCGACAGGGGGCGGGCTTTCTTT
>few|TRBJ1-2|TRBV30|TRBD1
CASGTGGQFGYGYTF
TGTGCCTCCGGGACAGGGGGACAGTTCGGCTATGGCTACACCTTC
>.|TRBJ2-7|TRBV27|TRBD2
CASSTWGLSYEQYF
TGTGCCAGCAGTACCTGGGGACTATCCTACGAGCAGTACTTC
>.|TRBJ2-1|TRBV7-6|TRBD2
CASSLGEGVLAAYNEQFF
TGTGCCAGCAGCTTAGGGGAGGGTGTGCTAGCGGCGTACAATGAGCAGTTCTTC
>.|TRBJ1-2|TRBV5-6|TRBD1
CASSLFRGGSYGYTF
TGTGCCAGCAGCTTGTTCCGAGGGGGCAGCTATGGCTACACCTTC
>.|TRBJ1-2|TRBV10-3|TRBD1
CAISPGASTGSNYGYTF
TGTGCCATCAGTCCAGGGGCCTCGACAGGGTCGAACTATGGCTACACCTTC
>.|TRBJ2-7|TRBV18|TRBD2
CASSPGAGVDHEQYF
TGTGCCAGCTCACCGGGCGCGGGAGTCGACCACGAGCAGTACTTC
>.|TRBJ2-2|TRBV5-4|.
CASSDGPTRTNTGELFF
TGTGCCAGCAGCGATGGACCGACGAGGACTAACACCGGGGAGCTGTTTTTT
>once|TRBJ2-6|TRBV5-6|.
CASSFLDSGANVLTF
TGTGCCAGCAGCTTTTTAGACTCCGGGGCCAACGTCCTGACTTTC
>.|TRBJ2-1|TRBV7-6|TRBD2
CASSERPGTSNEQFF
TGTGCCAGCAGCGAAAGACCCGGGACTAGCAATGAGCAGTTCTTC
>.|TRBJ1-1|TRBV29-1|TRBD1
CSIGGRNTEAFF
TGCAGCATAGGGGGCAGGAACACTGAAGCTTTCTTT
>.|TRBJ2-7|TRBV7-2|.
CASSAAWAGTLYEQYF
TGTGCCAGCAGCGCAGCATGGGCAGGCACACTCTACGAGCAGTACTTC
>.|TRBJ2-4|TRBV2|TRBD1
CASSEAGGGKNIQYF
TGTGCCAGCAGTGAGGCAGGGGGTGGGAAAAACATTCAGTACTTC
>.|TRBJ2-1|TRBV5-4|TRBD2
CASSSRASGRVNEQFF
TGTGCCAGCAGCTCCCGGGCTAGCGGGAGGGTCAATGAGCAGTTCTTC
>.|TRBJ2-1|TRBV9|.
CASSPQAGFSEQFF
TGTGCCAGCAGCCCCCAAGCAGGGTTTAGTGAGCAGTTCTTC
>.|TRBJ1-5|TRBV9|.
CASSVGDRLPNSNQPQHF
TGTGCCAGCAGCGTAGGAGACAGGCTACCGAATAGCAATCAGCCCCAGCATTTT